This entry is about one TCR beta chain. The antigen is undetermined. It was roughly 190 ng DNA, 33,000 or so T cell genomes, that sorted-subset replicate PCRs used. Measured with immunoSEQ multiplex PCR; TCRdb has only the in-frame clones, and not every one. The sample has more than 2,000,000 clones, 90% to 95% seen once; the top ten hold about 0.13%. These data originate in a study of shared clonotypes between healthy human individuals. Study-level findings and limits: The expectation was that sequencing depth would affect clonotype sharing among donors.

The V end was cut by 3 bases, the J end by 1 base, with 12 bases between. Germline V gene lookup returns CDR1 GTSNPN and CDR2 SVGIG (reference sequence). The CDR3 contains 14 residues. This TCR was recovered from a man between 18 and 29 years old in good health. The sequencing sample was made of naive CD4+ T cells sorted from blood. The subset was: CD45RA+ positively selected. This chain uses TRBV30 with TRBJ2-5; D is unresolved. In nucleotides, the CDR3 is TGTGCCTGGAGACTTACTATCTCCCAAGAGACCCAGTACTTC. It specifies CAWRLTISQETQYF. The full variable domain, with the rest looked up from reference TRBV30 and TRBJ2-5, is SQTIHQWPATLVQPVGSPLSLECTVEGTSNPNLYWYRQAAGRGLQLLFYSVGIGQISSEVPQNLSASRPQDRQFILSSKKLLLSDSGFYLCAWRLTISQETQYFGPGTRLLVL.